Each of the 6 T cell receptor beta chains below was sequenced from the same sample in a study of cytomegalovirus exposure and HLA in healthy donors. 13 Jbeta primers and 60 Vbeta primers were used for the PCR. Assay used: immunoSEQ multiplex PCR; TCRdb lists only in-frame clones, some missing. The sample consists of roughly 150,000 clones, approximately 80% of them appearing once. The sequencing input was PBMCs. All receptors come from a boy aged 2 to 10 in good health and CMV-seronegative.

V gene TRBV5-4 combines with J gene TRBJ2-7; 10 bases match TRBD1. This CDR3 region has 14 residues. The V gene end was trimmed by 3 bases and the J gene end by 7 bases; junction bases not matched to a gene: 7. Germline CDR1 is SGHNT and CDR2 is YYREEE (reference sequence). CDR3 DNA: TGTGCCAGCAGCTATTGGACAGGGGGAGGGGAGCAGTACTTC. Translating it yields CASSYWTGGGEQYF.

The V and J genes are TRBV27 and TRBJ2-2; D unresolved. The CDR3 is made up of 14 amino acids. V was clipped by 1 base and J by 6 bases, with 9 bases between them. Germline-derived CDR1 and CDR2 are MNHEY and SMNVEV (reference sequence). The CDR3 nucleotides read TGTGCCAGCAGTTTATTGCTGCGGTCCGGGGAGCTGTTTTTT. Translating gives CASSLLLRSGELFF.

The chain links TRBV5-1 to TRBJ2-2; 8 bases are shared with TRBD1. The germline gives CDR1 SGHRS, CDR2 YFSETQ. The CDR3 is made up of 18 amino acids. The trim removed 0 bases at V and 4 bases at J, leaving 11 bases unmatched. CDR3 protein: CASSLEARDRIITGELFF. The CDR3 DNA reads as TGCGCCAGCAGCTTGGAGGCCCGGGACAGGATCATCACCGGGGAGCTGTTTTTT.

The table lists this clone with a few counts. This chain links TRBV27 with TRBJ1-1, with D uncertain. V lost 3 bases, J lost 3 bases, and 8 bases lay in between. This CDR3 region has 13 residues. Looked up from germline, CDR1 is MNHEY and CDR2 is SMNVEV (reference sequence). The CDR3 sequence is CASSLVRDTEAFF. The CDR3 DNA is TGTGCCAGCAGTTTGGTGAGGGACACTGAAGCTTTCTTT.

CDR3 nucleotides: TGCAGCGTTGGGGGCAGGGGCAACTCTGGAAACACCATATATTTT. It yields the protein CSVGGRGNSGNTIYF. This chain links TRBV29-1 with TRBJ1-3; tentatively, D is TRBD1 (6 bases). Germline assignment: CDR1 SQVTM and CDR2 ANQGSEA. V was cut by 4 bases and J by 0 bases, with 13 bases left in between. CDR3 length equals 15 residues.

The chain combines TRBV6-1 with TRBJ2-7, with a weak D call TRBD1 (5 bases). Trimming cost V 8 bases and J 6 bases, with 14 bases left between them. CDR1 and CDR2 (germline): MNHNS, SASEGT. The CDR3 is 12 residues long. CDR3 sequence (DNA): TGTGCCAGCTTTCTTTCAAGGGGCGAGCAGTACTTC. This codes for CASFLSRGEQYF.